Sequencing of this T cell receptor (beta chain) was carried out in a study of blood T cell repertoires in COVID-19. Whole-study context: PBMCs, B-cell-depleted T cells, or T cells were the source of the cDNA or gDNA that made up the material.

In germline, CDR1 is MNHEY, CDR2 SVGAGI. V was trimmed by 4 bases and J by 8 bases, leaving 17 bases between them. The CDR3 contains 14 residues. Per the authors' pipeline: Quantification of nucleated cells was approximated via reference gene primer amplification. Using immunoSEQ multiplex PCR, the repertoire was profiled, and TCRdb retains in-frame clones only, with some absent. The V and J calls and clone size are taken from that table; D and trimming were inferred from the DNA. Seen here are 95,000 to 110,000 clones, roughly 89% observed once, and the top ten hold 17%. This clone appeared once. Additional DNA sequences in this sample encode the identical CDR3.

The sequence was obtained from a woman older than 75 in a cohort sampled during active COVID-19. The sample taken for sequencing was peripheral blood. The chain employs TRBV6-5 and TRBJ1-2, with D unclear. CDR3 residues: CASSFRPQGGGYTF. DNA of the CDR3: TGTGCCAGCAGTTTCCGTCCCCAAGGAGGCGGCTACACCTTC.